This T cell receptor (beta chain) was obtained from a study of T-cell reconstitution after alpha-beta-depleted transplantation in children. Preparation of the TCRbeta library was carried out with unique molecular identifiers. TCRdb called the PCR reads again in MiXCR, with one record for every CDR3 protein. The repertoire holds approximately 490,000 distinct CDR3 sequences, with 12% as singletons. In germline, CDR1 is MNHEY, CDR2 SVGAGI. CDR3 length: 16 amino acids. Deletions cut 4 bases from V and 1 base from J, with 16 bases between. This receptor was identified in a human donor who donated a stem cell graft to a child with combined immunodeficiency. The chain joins TRBV6-5 to TRBJ2-5, with no clear D. The material was PBMCs from the stem cell graft donor, obtained from the stem cell graft. The CDR3 sequence is CASSSYFGPTQETQYF. The CDR3 bases are TGTGCCAGCAGTTCCTACTTTGGTCCTACCCAAGAGACCCAGTACTTC.